Described below is a single TCR beta chain sequence and its context. Antigen specificity is unknown. Germline CDR1 is MNHEY and CDR2 is SVGAGI. V was clipped by 2 bases and J by 5 bases, with 10 bases between them. The CDR3 loop spans 14 amino acids. Naive CD8 isolation took CD45RO-negative cells positively selected for CCR7 and excluded terminally differentiated effector memory CD45RA+ cells. This sample is part of a study of shared clonotypes between healthy human individuals. Study-wide findings and caveats: The expectation was that sequencing depth would affect clonotype sharing among donors. Blood was the sole source, and tissue repertoires probably differ.

Clones were sequenced by immunoSEQ multiplex PCR, and TCRdb holds only the in-frame ones, with some missing. This sample has hundreds of thousands of clones, with about 92% found just once. The sequenced sample was naive CD8+ T cells sorted from blood. V is TRBV6-5 and J is TRBJ2-1, with D tentatively TRBD1 or TRBD2 (5 bases each). The receptor comes from a man aged 25-45 years in good health. CDR3 bases: TGTGCCAGCAGTTACGGGACGGCCAACAATGAGCAGTTCTTC. Its translation is CASSYGTANNEQFF.